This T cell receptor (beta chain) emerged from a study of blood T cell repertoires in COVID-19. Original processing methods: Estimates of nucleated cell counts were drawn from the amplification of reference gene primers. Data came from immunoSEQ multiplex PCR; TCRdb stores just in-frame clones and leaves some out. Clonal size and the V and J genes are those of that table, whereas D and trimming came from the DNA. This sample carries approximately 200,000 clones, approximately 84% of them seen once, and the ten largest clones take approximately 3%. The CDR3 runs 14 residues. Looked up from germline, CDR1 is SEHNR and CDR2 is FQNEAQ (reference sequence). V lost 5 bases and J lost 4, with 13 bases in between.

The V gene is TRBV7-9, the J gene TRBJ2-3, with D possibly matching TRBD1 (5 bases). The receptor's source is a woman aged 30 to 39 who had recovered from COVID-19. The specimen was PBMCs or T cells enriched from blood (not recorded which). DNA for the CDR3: TGTGCCAGCAGCCCTGGACATGTTCCAGATACGCAGTATTTT. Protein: CASSPGHVPDTQYF.